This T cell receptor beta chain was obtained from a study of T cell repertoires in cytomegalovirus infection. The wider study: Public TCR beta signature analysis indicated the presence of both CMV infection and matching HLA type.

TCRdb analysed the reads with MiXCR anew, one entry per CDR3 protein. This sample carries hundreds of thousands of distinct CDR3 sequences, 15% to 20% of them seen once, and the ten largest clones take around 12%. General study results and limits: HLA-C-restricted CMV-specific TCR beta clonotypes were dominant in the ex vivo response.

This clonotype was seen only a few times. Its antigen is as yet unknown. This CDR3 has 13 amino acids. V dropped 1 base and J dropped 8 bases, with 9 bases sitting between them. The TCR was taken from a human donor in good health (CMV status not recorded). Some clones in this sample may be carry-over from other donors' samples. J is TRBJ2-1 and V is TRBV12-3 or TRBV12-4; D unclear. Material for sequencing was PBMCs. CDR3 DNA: TGTGCCAGCAGTTTAGTACAGTTGGATGAGCAGTTCTTC. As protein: CASSLVQLDEQFF.